Listed below are T cell receptor beta chains from one sample, sequenced in a study of PD-1 blockade in classical Hodgkin lymphoma. The repertoire was sequenced with immunoSEQ multiplex PCR; TCRdb's copy has only in-frame clones and lacks some. The data show more than 75,000 clones, about 93% seen once. The sequenced sample was peripheral blood mononuclear cells (PBMCs), obtained before the fourth cycle of nivolumab. These receptors came from a human donor with classical Hodgkin lymphoma. The CDR3 runs from the conserved cysteine through the conserved F or W. D genes are given only for firm matches. Only part of the rows carry a size: once, few, many, or a class if the clone is expanded.

d_call	v_call	clone_size	j_call	cdr3_nt	cdr3_aa
TRBD2	TRBV14	.	TRBJ2-1	TGTGCCAGCAGCCTATTAAAAGCGGGATTGGCCTACAATGAGCAGTTCTTC	CASSLLKAGLAYNEQFF
TRBD1	TRBV7-2	.	TRBJ2-7	TGTGCCAGCAGCTCCGGGACAGGGGGAAACGAGCAGTACTTC	CASSSGTGGNEQYF
.	TRBV5-5	.	TRBJ1-5	TGTGCCAGCAGCTGGGACGTTCAGGATCAGCCCCAGCATTTT	CASSWDVQDQPQHF
TRBD1	TRBV5-1	once	TRBJ2-5	TGCGCCAGCCAACAAGACAGGGAAGAGACCCAGTACTTC	CASQQDREETQYF
TRBD2	TRBV6-1	.	TRBJ2-1	TGTGCCTGCAGCTGGACTAGCGGGAGCCACAATGAGCAGTTCTTC	CACSWTSGSHNEQFF
.	TRBV4-1	few	TRBJ2-7	TGCGCCAGCAGCCAGGTGACTACTTCGTTGTCCTACGAGCAGTACTTC	CASSQVTTSLSYEQYF
.	TRBV7-9	.	TRBJ2-7	TGTGCCAGCAGCTTAACAGCCTACGAGCAGTACTTC	CASSLTAYEQYF
.	TRBV29-1	.	TRBJ2-7	TGCAGCGTTGCTCGGTCTATCGGGTCCGAGCAGTACTTC	CSVARSIGSEQYF
.	TRBV6-5	.	TRBJ1-1	TGTGCCAGCAGTTACTCGTTTACAGGATCCTTAGAAGCTTTCTTT	CASSYSFTGSLEAFF
.	TRBV5-1	few	TRBJ2-7	TGCGCCAGCAGGGCACTGACTACCGACTACGAGCAGTACTTC	CASRALTTDYEQYF
.	TRBV19	.	TRBJ2-3	TGTGCCAGTGATGGGGGCGCTAGCGGCACAGATACGCAGTATTTT	CASDGGASGTDTQYF
.	TRBV5-1	.	TRBJ1-2	TGCGCCAGCAGCCTCGCGCGGGGCTATGGCTACACCTTC	CASSLARGYGYTF
.	TRBV20-1	.	TRBJ2-7	TGCAGTGCCCCGTGGGGTTACGAGCAGTACTTC	CSAPWGYEQYF
.	TRBV20-1	.	TRBJ1-6	TGCAGTGCTAGTCGGTGGCCCAGGATCCACTTT	CSASRWPRIHF
.	TRBV29-1	.	TRBJ2-1	TGCAGCTTATATAGCGGCCCAGGGTGGGAGCAGTTCTTC	CSLYSGPGWEQFF
.	TRBV29-1	.	TRBJ1-2	TGCAGCGTCCAGGGGAACAGCTATGGCTACACCTTC	CSVQGNSYGYTF
.	TRBV6-6	.	TRBJ2-3	TGTGCCAGCAGTTACTCGAGGGGGGGATACACAGATACGCAGTATTTT	CASSYSRGGYTDTQYF